This note documents a single TCR beta chain sequence. CDR3 length equals 16 residues. Between the trimmed V and J ends, which lost 1 base and 2 bases, there was a span of 13 bases. Germline CDR1 and CDR2: SGHTS and YDEGEE. This sample was included in a study of identifying expanded T cells in peripheral blood. Clones were sequenced by immunoSEQ multiplex PCR, and TCRdb holds only the in-frame ones, with some missing. Of tens of thousands of clones listed, around 84% are singletons. Material: blood. The chain has TRBV5-8 and TRBJ1-5, with D perhaps matching TRBD1 (5 bases). The TCR sequence derives from a person between 18 and 69 years old in good health. The CDR3: CASSLMWGAGNQPQHF. CDR3 nucleotides: TGTGCCAGCAGCTTGATGTGGGGCGCGGGCAATCAGCCCCAGCATTTT.